These 17 T cell receptor beta chains originate from one sample sequenced in a study of blood T cell repertoires in COVID-19. Clones were sequenced by immunoSEQ multiplex PCR, and TCRdb holds only the in-frame ones, with some missing. The sample shows under 45,000 clones, 85% to 90% of them seen only once. Sequencing input: peripheral blood. Source of these receptors: a man at least 80 years old with active COVID-19.

The chain recombines TRBV10-1 with TRBJ2-1; 8 positions match TRBD1. The V and J ends lost 0 bases and 5 bases, in that order; junction bases with no gene match: 3. This CDR3 contains 15 residues. In germline, CDR1 is WNHNN, CDR2 SYGVQD (reference sequence). Here the CDR3 reads CASSESQGANNEQFF. Written as DNA, the CDR3 is TGCGCCAGCAGTGAGTCCCAGGGGGCAAACAATGAGCAGTTCTTC.

Within the sample, this clone is medium-sized. The chain links TRBV2 to TRBJ1-5; maybe TRBD1 (5 bases). CDR3 length equals 15 residues. Trimming stripped 4 bases from V and 1 base from J, with 11 bases between. The V gene's germline CDR1 is SNHLY and CDR2 FYNNEI. In DNA form, the CDR3 reads TGTGCCAGCAGTGTCGGGGGTTTGAGCAATCAGCCCCAGCATTTT. It codes for CASSVGGLSNQPQHF. Variable domain in full (rest from reference TRBV2 and TRBJ1-5): EPEVTQTPSHQVTQMGQEVILRCVPISNHLYFYWYRQILGQKVEFLVSFYNNEISEKSEIFDDQFSVERPDGSNFTLKIRSTKLEDSAMYFCASSVGGLSNQPQHFGDGTRLSIL.

The V gene is TRBV18, the J gene TRBJ1-2; TRBD1 matches 8 bases. The germline gives CDR1 KGHSH, CDR2 LQKENI. V shed 2 bases, J shed 4 bases, and the junction held 27 bases outside the gene matches. The CDR3 runs 22 residues. CDR3 sequence reads: CASSPGLSSQHGGQGITYGYTF. The CDR3 nucleotides read TGTGCCAGCTCACCAGGTCTCTCGAGCCAACACGGAGGACAGGGCATAACCTATGGCTACACCTTC.

The genes are TRBV9 and TRBJ2-1; 8 nucleotides agree with TRBD2. Germline values: CDR1 SGDLS, CDR2 YYNGEE. The ends lost 0 bases at V and 7 bases at J; junction bases unmatched: 6. The CDR3 is 15 residues long. The CDR3, as DNA: TGTGCCAGCAGCGTAGACGGGAGGGCCCTTAATGAGCAGTTCTTC. It codes for CASSVDGRALNEQFF.

The chain couples TRBV11-2 to TRBJ2-1, with a tentative D call TRBD2 (6 bases). This CDR3 is built from 13 residues. Germline CDR1 SGHAT, CDR2 FQNNGV. The V gene lost 7 bases and the J gene lost 6 bases, with 13 bases spanning the gap. In DNA, the CDR3 is TGTGCCAGCACCGTTGGGACTTTCAATGAGCAGTTCTTC. Protein: CASTVGTFNEQFF.

The V call is TRBV13, the J call TRBJ2-7; the match to TRBD2 covers 10 bases. CDR1 and CDR2 (germline): PRHDT, FYEKMQ (reference sequence). Trimming cost V 5 bases and J 3 bases; bases outside gene matches: 10. This CDR3 is built from 16 residues. The CDR3: CASSPGRLAGYYEQYF. In DNA, the CDR3 is TGTGCCAGCAGCCCAGGGAGACTAGCGGGCTACTACGAGCAGTACTTC.

Sample share makes this clone large. This chain joins TRBV5-6 and TRBJ2-7; possibly TRBD1 for D (5 bases). Germline values: CDR1 SGHDT, CDR2 YYEEEE. CDR3 length: 15 residues. V lost 4 bases, J lost 0 bases, and 14 bases lay in between. The CDR3 DNA is TGTGCCAGCAGCCCTTCGGACATCTCCTCCTACGAGCAGTACTTC. Amino acid sequence: CASSPSDISSYEQYF.

The rearrangement uses TRBV29-1 and TRBJ2-1; the D is unclear. The germline V gene has CDR1 SQVTM and CDR2 ANQGSEA. Between the trimmed V and J ends, which lost 7 bases and 3 bases, there was a span of 10 bases. The CDR3 has 12 residues. This chain's CDR3 is CSALSGYNEQFF. CDR3 bases: TGCAGCGCGTTGTCCGGCTACAATGAGCAGTTCTTC.

This chain uses TRBV5-1 with TRBJ2-1; the match to TRBD2 covers 10 bases. The CDR3 contains 16 residues. Germline V gene data show CDR1 as SGHRS and CDR2 as YFSETQ. With V trimmed by 2 bases and J by 2 bases, 4 bases remained unmatched. This CDR3 is CASSLIAGGTYNEQFF. As DNA, the CDR3 is TGCGCCAGCAGCTTAATAGCGGGAGGTACCTACAATGAGCAGTTCTTC.

Only one count was recorded for this clone. The V call is TRBV6-5, the J call TRBJ1-3; unclear D gene. Germline lookup yields CDR1 MNHEY and CDR2 SVGAGI. Trimming removed 5 bases at V and 0 bases at J, with 11 bases between. CDR3 length equals 15 residues. The CDR3, as DNA: TGTGCCAGCAGTCTCCACGGAGTCTCTGGAAACACCATATATTTT. This codes for CASSLHGVSGNTIYF.

This chain connects TRBV9 to TRBJ2-3, with D tentatively TRBD2 (6 bases). There are 16 residues in the CDR3. Germline loops: CDR1 SGDLS, CDR2 YYNGEE. V lost 0 bases to trimming and J lost 3 bases, with 14 bases between them. Written as DNA, the CDR3 is TGTGCCAGCAGCGTAGGCGGAGGGCTAGTTACAGATACGCAGTATTTT. This sequence encodes CASSVGGGLVTDTQYF.

This clone came up once. The chain joins TRBV19 to TRBJ2-7; D gene uncertain. V lost 5 bases to trimming and J lost 1 base, with 15 bases between them. The CDR3 is 15 residues long. Germline V CDR1 and CDR2: LNHDA, SQIVND (reference sequence). CDR3 in amino acids: CASSYLPTPSYEQYF. The DNA for the CDR3 is TGTGCCAGTAGTTACCTCCCAACTCCTTCCTACGAGCAGTACTTC.

This clone came up a few times. The genes are TRBV28 and TRBJ2-1; D is ambiguous. Per germline, CDR1 MDHEN and CDR2 SYDVKM. This CDR3 spans 12 amino acids. The V and J ends lost 6 bases and 10 bases respectively, with 13 bases between them. The CDR3 region has the DNA TGTGCCAGCAGATCTAACCTTAAGGAGCAGTTCTTC. This codes for CASRSNLKEQFF.

The V gene is TRBV6-5, the J gene TRBJ2-7; D is perhaps TRBD2 (6 bases). This CDR3 is 13 amino acids long. CDR1 and CDR2 (germline): MNHEY, SVGAGI. Trimming removed 10 bases at V and 2 bases at J, with 15 bases between. The CDR3 DNA reads TGTGCCACCCTGCGGGACTCGACCTACGAGCAGTACTTC. This sequence encodes CATLRDSTYEQYF.

The rearrangement uses TRBV2 and TRBJ1-1; D unclear. The germline CDR1 and CDR2 sequences are SNHLY and FYNNEI. The CDR3 loop spans 14 amino acids. V gave up 4 bases and J gave up 4 bases, with 13 bases separating them. CDR3 sequence (DNA): TGTGCCAGCAGTGGGGCTCGAGGGCTCACTGAAGCTTTCTTT. As protein: CASSGARGLTEAFF.

The genes are TRBV18 and TRBJ2-5; the match to TRBD1 covers 7 bases. Germline assignment: CDR1 KGHSH and CDR2 LQKENI. Losses at the gene ends were 0 bases for V and 4 bases for J; bases not matched to a gene: 11. The CDR3 has 17 amino acids. The CDR3 region is CASSPPIRQGWVETQYF. The CDR3 coding sequence is TGTGCCAGCTCACCACCAATCCGACAGGGTTGGGTAGAGACCCAGTACTTC.

V gene TRBV7-9 combines with J gene TRBJ2-1; weak D call: TRBD2 (7 bases). V was pared by 2 bases and J by 0 bases, with 14 bases between. The CDR3 has 17 residues. Per germline, CDR1 SEHNR and CDR2 FQNEAQ (reference sequence). The CDR3 loop is CASSLLEGGSSYNEQFF. CDR3 nucleotide sequence: TGTGCCAGCAGCTTACTGGAGGGGGGGAGCTCCTACAATGAGCAGTTCTTC.